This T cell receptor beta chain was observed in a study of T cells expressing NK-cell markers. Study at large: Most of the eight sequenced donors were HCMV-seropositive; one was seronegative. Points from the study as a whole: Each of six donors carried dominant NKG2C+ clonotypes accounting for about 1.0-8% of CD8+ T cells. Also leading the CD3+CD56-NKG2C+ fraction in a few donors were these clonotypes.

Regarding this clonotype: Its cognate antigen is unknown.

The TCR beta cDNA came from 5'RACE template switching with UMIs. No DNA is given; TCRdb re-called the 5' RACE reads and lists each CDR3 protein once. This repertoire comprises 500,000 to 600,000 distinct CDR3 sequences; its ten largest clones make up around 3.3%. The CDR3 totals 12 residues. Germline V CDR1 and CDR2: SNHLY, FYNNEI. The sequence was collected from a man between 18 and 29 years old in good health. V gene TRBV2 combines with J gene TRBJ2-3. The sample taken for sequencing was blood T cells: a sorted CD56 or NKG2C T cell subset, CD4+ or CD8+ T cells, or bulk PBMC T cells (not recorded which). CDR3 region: CASLLGTDTQYF.